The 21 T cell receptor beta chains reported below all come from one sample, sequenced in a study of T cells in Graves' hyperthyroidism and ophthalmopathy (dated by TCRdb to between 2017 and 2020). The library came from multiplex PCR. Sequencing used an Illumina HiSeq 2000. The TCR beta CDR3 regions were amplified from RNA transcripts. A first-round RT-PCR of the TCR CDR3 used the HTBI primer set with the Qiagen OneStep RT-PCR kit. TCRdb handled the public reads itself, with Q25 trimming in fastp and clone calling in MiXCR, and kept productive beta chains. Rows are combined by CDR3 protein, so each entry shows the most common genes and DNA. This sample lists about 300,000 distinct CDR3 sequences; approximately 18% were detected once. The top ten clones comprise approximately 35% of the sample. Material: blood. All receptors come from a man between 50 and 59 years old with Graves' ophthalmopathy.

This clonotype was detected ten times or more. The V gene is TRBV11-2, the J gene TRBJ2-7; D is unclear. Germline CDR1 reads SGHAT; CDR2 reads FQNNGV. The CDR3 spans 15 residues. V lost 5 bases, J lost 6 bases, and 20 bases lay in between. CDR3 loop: CASSTFRTSLREQYF. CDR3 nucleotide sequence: TGTGCCAGCAGCACCTTCAGGACCTCCCTGCGCGAGCAGTACTTC.

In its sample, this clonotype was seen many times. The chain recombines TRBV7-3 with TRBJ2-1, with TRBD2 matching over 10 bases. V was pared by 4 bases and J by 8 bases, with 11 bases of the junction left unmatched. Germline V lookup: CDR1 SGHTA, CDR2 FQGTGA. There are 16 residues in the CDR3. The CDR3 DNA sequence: TGTGCCAGCAGCTCTGTAGCGGGAGGCATGGTCGATGAGCAGTTCTTC. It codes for CASSSVAGGMVDEQFF.

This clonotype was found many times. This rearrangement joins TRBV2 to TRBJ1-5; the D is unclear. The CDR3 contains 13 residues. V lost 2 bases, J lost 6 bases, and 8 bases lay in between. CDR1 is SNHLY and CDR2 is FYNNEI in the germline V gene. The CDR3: CASSETGVQPQHF. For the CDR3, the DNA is TGTGCCAGCAGTGAAACTGGGGTTCAGCCCCAGCATTTT.

DNA of the CDR3: TGTGCCAGCAGCCCGACAGCCAATCAGCCCCAGCATTTT. Amino acids: CASSPTANQPQHF. V is TRBV7-2 and J is TRBJ1-5; TRBD1 might be the D (5 bases). Trimming shortened V by 5 bases and J by 3 bases, and 8 bases separated the two germline ends. The germline CDR1 and CDR2 sequences are SGHTA and FQGNSA. This CDR3 comprises 13 residues.

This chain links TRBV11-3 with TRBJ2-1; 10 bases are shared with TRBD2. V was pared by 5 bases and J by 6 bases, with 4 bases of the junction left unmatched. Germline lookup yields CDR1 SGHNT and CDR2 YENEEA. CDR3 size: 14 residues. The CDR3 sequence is CASSRTSGGNEQFF. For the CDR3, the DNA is TGTGCCAGCAGCCGGACTAGCGGCGGCAATGAGCAGTTCTTC.

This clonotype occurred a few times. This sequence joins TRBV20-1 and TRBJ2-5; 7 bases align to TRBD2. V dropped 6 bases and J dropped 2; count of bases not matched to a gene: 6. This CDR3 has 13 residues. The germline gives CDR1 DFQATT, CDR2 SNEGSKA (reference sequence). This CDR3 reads CSAEGRVQETQYF. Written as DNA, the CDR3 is TGCAGTGCCGAAGGGAGGGTTCAAGAGACCCAGTACTTC.

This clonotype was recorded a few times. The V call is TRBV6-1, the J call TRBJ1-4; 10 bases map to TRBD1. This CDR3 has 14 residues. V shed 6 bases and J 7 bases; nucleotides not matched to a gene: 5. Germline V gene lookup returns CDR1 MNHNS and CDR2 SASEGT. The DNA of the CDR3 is TGTGCCAGCAGATCTGGACAGGGGGGTGAAAAACTGTTTTTT. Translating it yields CASRSGQGGEKLFF.

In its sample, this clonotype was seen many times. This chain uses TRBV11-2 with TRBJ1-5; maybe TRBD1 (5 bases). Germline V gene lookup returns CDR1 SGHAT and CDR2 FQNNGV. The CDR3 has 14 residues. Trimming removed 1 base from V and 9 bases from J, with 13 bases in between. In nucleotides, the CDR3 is TGTGCCAGCAGCTTAGGGGGGAGTACTAGGCCCCAGCATTTT. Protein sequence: CASSLGGSTRPQHF.

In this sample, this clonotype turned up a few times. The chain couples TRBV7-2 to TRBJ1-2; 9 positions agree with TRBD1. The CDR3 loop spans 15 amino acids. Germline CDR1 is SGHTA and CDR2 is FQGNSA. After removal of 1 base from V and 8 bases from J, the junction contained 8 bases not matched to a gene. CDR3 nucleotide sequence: TGTGCCAGCAGCTTAGTTAGAACAGGGGGCGTCGGCTACACCTTC. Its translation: CASSLVRTGGVGYTF.

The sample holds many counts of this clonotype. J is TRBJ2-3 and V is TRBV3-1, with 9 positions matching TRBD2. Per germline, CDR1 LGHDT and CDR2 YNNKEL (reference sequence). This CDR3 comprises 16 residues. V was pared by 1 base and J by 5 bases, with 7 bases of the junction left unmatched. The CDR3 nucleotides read TGTGCCAGCAGCCAAGGACTAGCGGAAGCTATAGATACGCAGTATTTT. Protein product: CASSQGLAEAIDTQYF.

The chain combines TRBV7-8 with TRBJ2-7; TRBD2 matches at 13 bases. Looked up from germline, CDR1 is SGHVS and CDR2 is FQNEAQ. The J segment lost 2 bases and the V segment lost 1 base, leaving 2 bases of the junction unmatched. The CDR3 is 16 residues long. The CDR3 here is CASSLEGLAGPYEQYF. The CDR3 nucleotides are TGTGCCAGCAGCTTAGAGGGACTAGCGGGGCCCTACGAGCAGTACTTC.

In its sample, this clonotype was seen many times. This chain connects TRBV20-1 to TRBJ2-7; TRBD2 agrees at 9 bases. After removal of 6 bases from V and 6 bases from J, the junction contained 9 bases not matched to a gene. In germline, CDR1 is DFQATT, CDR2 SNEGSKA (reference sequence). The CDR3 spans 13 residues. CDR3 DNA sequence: TGCAGTGCAAATCTAGCGGGATGGGGCGAGCAGTACTTC. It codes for CSANLAGWGEQYF.

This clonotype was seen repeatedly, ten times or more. In nucleotides, the CDR3 is TGTGCCAGCAGCCAAGATTACGGGACTAGTTACGAGCAGTACTTC. Its translation: CASSQDYGTSYEQYF. The J gene is TRBJ2-7, the V gene TRBV3-1; 8 bases match TRBD2. Trimming took 0 bases from V and 4 from J; bases not matched to a gene: 5. The CDR3 has 15 residues. In germline, CDR1 is LGHDT, CDR2 YNNKEL (reference sequence).

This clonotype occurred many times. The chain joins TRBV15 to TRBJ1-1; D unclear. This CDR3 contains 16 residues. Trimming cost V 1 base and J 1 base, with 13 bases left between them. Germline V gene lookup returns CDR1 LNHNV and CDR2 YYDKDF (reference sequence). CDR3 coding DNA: TGTGCCACCAGCAGAGTGAACGACGGTCGGAACACTGAAGCTTTCTTT. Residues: CATSRVNDGRNTEAFF.

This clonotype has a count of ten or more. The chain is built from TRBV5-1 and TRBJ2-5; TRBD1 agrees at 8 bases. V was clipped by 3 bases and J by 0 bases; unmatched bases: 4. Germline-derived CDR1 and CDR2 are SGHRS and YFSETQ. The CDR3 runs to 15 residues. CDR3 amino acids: CASSSGTGHQETQYF. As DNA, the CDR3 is TGCGCCAGCAGCTCGGGGACAGGCCACCAAGAGACCCAGTACTTC.

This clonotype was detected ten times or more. CDR3 DNA sequence: TGTGCCAGCAGCCCGAAAGGACAGGGCCCCTACGAGCAGTACTTC. It yields the protein CASSPKGQGPYEQYF. The chain uses TRBV7-8 and TRBJ2-7, with 8 bases lining up with TRBD1. The CDR3 spans 15 residues. Per the germline V gene, CDR1 is SGHVS and CDR2 is FQNEAQ. The J segment lost 2 bases and the V segment lost 5 bases, leaving 8 bases of the junction unmatched.

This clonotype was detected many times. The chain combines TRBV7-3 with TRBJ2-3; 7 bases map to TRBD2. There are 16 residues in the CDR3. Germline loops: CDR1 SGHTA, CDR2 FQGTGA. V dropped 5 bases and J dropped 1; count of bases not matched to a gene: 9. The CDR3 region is CASSPGGLGGTDTQYF. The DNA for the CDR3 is TGTGCCAGCAGCCCCGGAGGACTAGGGGGCACAGATACGCAGTATTTT.

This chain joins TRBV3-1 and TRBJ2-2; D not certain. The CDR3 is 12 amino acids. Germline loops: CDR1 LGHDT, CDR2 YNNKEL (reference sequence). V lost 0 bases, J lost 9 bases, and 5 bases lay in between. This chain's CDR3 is CASSQDGRELFF. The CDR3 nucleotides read TGTGCCAGCAGCCAAGATGGGCGGGAGCTGTTTTTT.

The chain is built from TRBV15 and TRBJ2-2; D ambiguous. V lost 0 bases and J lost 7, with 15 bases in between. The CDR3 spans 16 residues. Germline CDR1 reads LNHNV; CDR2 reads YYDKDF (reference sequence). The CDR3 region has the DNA TGTGCCACCAGCAGAGATAAAAGGTCGGGCATCGGGGAGCTGTTTTTT. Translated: CATSRDKRSGIGELFF. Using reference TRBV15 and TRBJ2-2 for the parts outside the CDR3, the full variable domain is DAMVIQNPRYQVTQFGKPVTLSCSQTLNHNVMYWYQQKSSQAPKLLFHYYDKDFNNEADTPDNFQSRRPNTSFCFLDIRSPGLGDTAMYLCATSRDKRSGIGELFFGEGSRLTVL.

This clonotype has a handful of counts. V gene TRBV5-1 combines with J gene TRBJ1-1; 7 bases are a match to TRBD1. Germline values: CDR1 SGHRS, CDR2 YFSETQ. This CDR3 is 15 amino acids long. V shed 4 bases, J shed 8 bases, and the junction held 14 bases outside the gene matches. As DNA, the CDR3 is TGCGCCAGCAGCGTGCAGGGGGGAGGGGGTAGAGAAGCTTTCTTT. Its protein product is CASSVQGGGGREAFF.

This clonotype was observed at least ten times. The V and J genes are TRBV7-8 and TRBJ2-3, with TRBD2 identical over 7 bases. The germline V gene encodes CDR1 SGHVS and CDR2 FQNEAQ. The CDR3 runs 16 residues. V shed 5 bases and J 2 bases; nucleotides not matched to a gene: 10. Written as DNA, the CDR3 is TGTGCCAGCAGCCTAACTCAAGCGGGGTTCACAGATACGCAGTATTTT. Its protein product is CASSLTQAGFTDTQYF.